Following are 32 T cell receptor beta chains from one sample sequenced in a study of blood T cell repertoires in COVID-19. Data came from immunoSEQ multiplex PCR; TCRdb stores just in-frame clones and leaves some out. The sample consists of a few hundred thousand clones, about 88% of them appearing once. The sample taken for sequencing was peripheral blood. These receptors were collected from a woman aged 25-40 years with COVID-19, enrolled during active disease.

This chain links TRBV7-9 with TRBJ2-1; 9 bases line up with TRBD1. Trimming removed 3 bases from V and 7 bases from J; junction bases left unmatched: 13. The CDR3 spans 17 residues. Germline loops: CDR1 SEHNR, CDR2 FQNEAQ (reference sequence). Here the CDR3 reads CASSFAFRDRVTNEQFF. In nucleotides, the CDR3 is TGTGCCAGCAGCTTCGCCTTCCGGGACAGGGTTACTAATGAGCAGTTCTTC.

V gene TRBV19 combines with J gene TRBJ2-1; a weak D match, TRBD2 (6 bases). Germline CDR1 reads LNHDA; CDR2 reads SQIVND (reference sequence). The CDR3 extends over 16 amino acids. CDR3 coding DNA: TGTGCTTCCCGGGCCGAGTTCCCCCGGGGGTACAATGAGCAGTTCTTC. This encodes CASRAEFPRGYNEQFF.

The V gene is TRBV5-4, the J gene TRBJ2-3; possibly TRBD1 for D (6 bases). CDR1 and CDR2 from the germline V gene are SGHNT and YYREEE (reference sequence). Trimming took 3 bases from V and 8 from J, leaving 13 bases between them. The CDR3 is made up of 13 amino acids. CDR3 coding DNA: TGTGCCAGCAGCTCTGGGGGCAGGGGTACGCAGTATTTT. It codes for CASSSGGRGTQYF.

The V and J genes are TRBV7-3 and TRBJ1-1, with 8 bases that match TRBD1. With 5 bases clipped from V and 0 bases from J, the junction kept 11 bases outside the gene matches. The CDR3 contains 17 residues. CDR1 and CDR2 from the germline V gene are SGHTA and FQGTGA. CDR3 sequence (DNA): TGTGCCAGCAGCCCAGGTAGGACAGGGCACTTGAACACTGAAGCTTTCTTT. This sequence encodes CASSPGRTGHLNTEAFF.

The genes are TRBV29-1 and TRBJ1-2; possibly TRBD1 for D (5 bases). The CDR3 is 11 amino acids. The V gene lost 4 bases and the J gene lost 10 bases, with 13 bases spanning the gap. CDR1 is SQVTM, CDR2 ANQGSEA, per germline. The chain's CDR3 is CSVADTPAYTF. CDR3 DNA sequence: TGCAGCGTTGCGGACACTCCGGCCTACACCTTC.

The V call is TRBV18, the J call TRBJ2-1; the match to TRBD2 covers 14 bases. Looked up from germline, CDR1 is KGHSH and CDR2 is LQKENI. With 5 bases clipped from V and 8 bases from J, the junction kept 11 bases outside the gene matches. This CDR3 spans 17 amino acids. CDR3 nucleotides: TGTGCCAGCTCAGCCGCCGGGACTAGCGGGAGAGGAGATGAGCAGTTCTTC. It codes for CASSAAGTSGRGDEQFF.

The CDR3 spells CASRPGTGKTEAFF. The CDR3 DNA is TGTGCAAGTCGCCCAGGGACAGGGAAGACTGAAGCTTTCTTT. The V call is TRBV12-2, the J call TRBJ1-1; the DNA was not used to check the table's D call, TRBD1. TRBV12-2 is noted as a pseudogene. This CDR3 contains 14 residues.

The chain recombines TRBV5-1 with TRBJ2-3; D remains ambiguous. CDR1 is SGHRS and CDR2 is YFSETQ in the germline V gene. Trimming cost V 2 bases and J 3 bases, with 19 bases left between them. CDR3 size: 17 residues. The CDR3 DNA is TGCGCCAGCAGCTTAACCATACTACCCTTTGTGACAGATACGCAGTATTTT. This translates into CASSLTILPFVTDTQYF.

The genes are TRBV5-6 and TRBJ2-5; D perhaps matches TRBD2 (5 bases). The CDR3 runs to 13 residues. V was pared by 4 bases and J by 5 bases, with 12 bases between. CDR1 and CDR2 from the germline V gene are SGHDT and YYEEEE. The CDR3 DNA is TGTGCCAGCAGCCCGACGGGGTTCGAGACCCAGTACTTC. As protein: CASSPTGFETQYF. Together with reference TRBV5-6 and TRBJ2-5, the CDR3 gives the full variable domain: DAGVTQSPTHLIKTRGQQVTLRCSPKSGHDTVSWYQQALGQGPQFIFQYYEEEERQRGNFPDRFSGHQFPNYSSELNVNALLLGDSALYLCASSPTGFETQYFGPGTRLLVL.

V and J are TRBV6-5 and TRBJ1-2; D remains ambiguous. Looked up from germline, CDR1 is MNHEY and CDR2 is SVGAGI. The V end lost 6 bases, the J end lost 7 bases, and 15 bases lay between the germline ends. This CDR3 is 13 amino acids long. The CDR3 is CASSTARGAGYTF. In DNA form, the CDR3 reads TGTGCCAGCAGCACGGCCCGTGGAGCTGGCTACACCTTC.

The rearrangement uses TRBV20-1 and TRBJ1-2; perhaps TRBD1 as D (5 bases). Germline CDR1 DFQATT, CDR2 SNEGSKA (reference sequence). The CDR3 runs 15 residues. Trimming shortened V by 3 bases and J by 8 bases, and 22 bases separated the two germline ends. Here the CDR3 DNA reads TGCAGTGCTAGTCTACCCCTAGGCGGGGGTAAGGGCTACACCTTC. Translating it yields CSASLPLGGGKGYTF.

This clone has a single count. The CDR3 sequence: CASRKRGSYEQYF. The CDR3 nucleotides read TGTGCCAGCAGGAAGCGGGGAAGCTACGAGCAGTACTTC. The chain uses TRBV5-6 and TRBJ2-7, with 7 bases fitting TRBD2. This CDR3 has 13 residues. After removal of 5 bases from V and 3 bases from J, the junction contained 5 bases not matched to a gene. CDR1 is SGHDT and CDR2 is YYEEEE in the germline V gene.

The gene calls are TRBV5-1 and TRBJ2-7; no definite D call. The germline V gene has CDR1 SGHRS and CDR2 YFSETQ. With 5 bases removed from V and 0 bases from J, the gap between germline ends came to 12 bases. The length of the CDR3 is 14 residues. The CDR3 DNA reads as TGCGCCAGCAGTAAACAGCAGGCCTCCTACGAGCAGTACTTC. It translates to CASSKQQASYEQYF.

The J gene is TRBJ2-6, the V gene TRBV19, with TRBD1 matching 10 bases. With 5 bases clipped from V and 2 bases from J, the junction kept 9 bases outside the gene matches. The CDR3 has 18 residues. Per germline, CDR1 LNHDA and CDR2 SQIVND (reference sequence). The chain's CDR3 is CASSSPGQGIPGANVLTF. CDR3 DNA: TGTGCCAGTAGTTCGCCGGGACAGGGGATTCCTGGGGCCAACGTCCTGACTTTC.

The chain uses TRBV28 and TRBJ2-7; 8 bases map to TRBD2. There are 14 residues in the CDR3. The germline V gene encodes CDR1 MDHEN and CDR2 SYDVKM. With 7 bases clipped from V and 5 bases from J, the junction kept 10 bases outside the gene matches. In DNA form, the CDR3 reads TGTGCCAGCATCCTAAGCGGGAGACGGGACGAGCAGTACTTC. Protein product: CASILSGRRDEQYF.

This clone was found a few times. DNA of the CDR3: TGTGCCAGCAGCACGGGGGGGCTTAATAATTCACCCCTCCACTTT. Its protein product is CASSTGGLNNSPLHF. The V gene is TRBV9, the J gene TRBJ1-6, with a tentative D call TRBD1 (6 bases). Trimming removed 4 bases at V and 5 bases at J, with 13 bases between. The CDR3 extends over 15 amino acids. Germline CDR1 and CDR2: SGDLS and YYNGEE. Combining the CDR3 with reference TRBV9 and TRBJ1-6 gives the whole variable domain DSGVTQTPKHLITATGQRVTLRCSPRSGDLSVYWYQQSLDQGLQFLIQYYNGEERAKGNILERFSAQQFPDLHSELNLSSLELGDSALYFCASSTGGLNNSPLHFGNGTRLTVT.

The J gene is TRBJ2-2, the V gene TRBV19, with TRBD2 identical over 12 bases. Germline V gene sequence: CDR1 LNHDA, CDR2 SQIVND (reference sequence). The CDR3 contains 15 residues. Trimming removed 6 bases from V and 6 bases from J; junction bases left unmatched: 5. The CDR3 is CASSLLAGGPGELFF. CDR3 sequence (DNA): TGTGCCAGTAGCCTACTAGCGGGAGGCCCCGGGGAGCTGTTTTTT.

The rearrangement uses TRBV6-5 and TRBJ1-2; 7 bases agree with TRBD1. This CDR3 spans 14 amino acids. Trimming removed 4 bases from V and 3 bases from J; junction bases left unmatched: 5. Germline V CDR1 and CDR2: MNHEY, SVGAGI. CDR3 sequence (DNA): TGTGCCAGCAGTTCCCAGGGGGTATACTATGGCTACACCTTC. Encoded protein: CASSSQGVYYGYTF.

This sequence joins TRBV2 and TRBJ2-2; a possible D gene is TRBD1 (6 bases). V was cut by 2 bases and J by 8 bases, with 12 bases left in between. The germline CDR1 and CDR2 sequences are SNHLY and FYNNEI. This CDR3 is 14 amino acids long. In nucleotides, the CDR3 is TGTGCCAGCAGTGAATACAGGGACCCGGGGGAGCTGTTTTTT. Its translation is CASSEYRDPGELFF.

The rearrangement joins TRBV4-1 to TRBJ1-4; maybe TRBD1 (6 bases). There are 14 residues in the CDR3. The germline V gene has CDR1 MGHRA and CDR2 YSYEKL. Trimming took 3 bases from V and 5 from J, leaving 10 bases between them. DNA for the CDR3: TGCGCCAGCAGCCACGAGCAGGGGAATGAAAAACTGTTTTTT. Residues: CASSHEQGNEKLFF.

This sequence joins TRBV7-3 and TRBJ2-3; maybe TRBD1 (6 bases). The germline CDR1 and CDR2 sequences are SGHTA and FQGTGA. Trimming left V 2 bases short and J 6 bases short, with 15 bases between. The CDR3 length is 15 residues. The CDR3: CASSLAQGRGDTQYF. The CDR3 DNA sequence: TGTGCCAGCAGCTTAGCGCAGGGGAGAGGGGATACGCAGTATTTT.

The chain combines TRBV24-1 with TRBJ2-5, with 12 bases lining up with TRBD1. The V gene's germline CDR1 is KGHDR and CDR2 SFDVKD. This CDR3 is built from 17 residues. J gave up 5 bases and V 4 bases, and 10 bases lay outside the gene matches. This chain's CDR3 is CATSDTRDRGRIETQYF. CDR3 nucleotide sequence: TGTGCCACCAGTGACACCCGGGACAGGGGGCGTATCGAGACCCAGTACTTC.

CDR3 sequence (DNA): TGTGCCAGCAGTCCCGAACAGGGATACCAGCCCCAGCATTTT. It encodes CASSPEQGYQPQHF. The chain employs TRBV27 and TRBJ1-5, with D tentatively TRBD1 (6 bases). The germline gives CDR1 MNHEY, CDR2 SMNVEV (reference sequence). CDR3 size: 14 residues. V was cut by 5 bases and J by 7 bases, with 15 bases left in between.

Note on this clone: The same CDR3 is also encoded by other DNA sequences in this sample. The chain joins TRBV6-5 to TRBJ1-1; perhaps TRBD1 as D (5 bases). The germline V gene encodes CDR1 MNHEY and CDR2 SVGAGI. This CDR3 region has 13 residues. Between the trimmed V and J ends, which lost 0 bases and 5 bases, there was a span of 7 bases. The chain's CDR3 is CASSYSPGTEAFF. CDR3 coding DNA: TGTGCCAGCAGTTACTCCCCAGGGACTGAAGCTTTCTTT.

In this sample, this clone turned up a few times. This chain links TRBV3-1 (or the pseudogene TRBV3-2) with TRBJ2-4; 7 bases fit TRBD2. Germline V gene lookup returns CDR1 LGHDT and CDR2 YNNKEL (reference sequence). V was pared by 4 bases and J by 3 bases, with 6 bases of the junction left unmatched. The CDR3 is made up of 15 amino acids. DNA for the CDR3: TGTGCCAGCAGCCCGGGGATAGCGGGCAAAAACATTCAGTACTTC. It is translated as CASSPGIAGKNIQYF.

The chain is built from TRBV7-6 and TRBJ2-7, with 10 bases lining up with TRBD2. The CDR3 runs 14 residues. Germline CDR1 is SGHVS and CDR2 is FNYEAQ. The trim removed 2 bases at V and 4 bases at J, leaving 2 bases unmatched. CDR3 loop: CASSLLAGAYEQYF. The DNA for the CDR3 is TGTGCCAGCAGCTTACTAGCGGGAGCTTACGAGCAGTACTTC. Drawing the rest from reference TRBV7-6 and TRBJ2-7, the complete variable domain is GAGVSQSPRYKVTKRGQDVALRCDPISGHVSLYWYRQALGQGPEFLTYFNYEAQQDKSGLPNDRFSAERPEGSISTLTIQRTEQRDSAMYRCASSLLAGAYEQYFGPGTRLTVT.

This sequence joins TRBV15 and TRBJ2-5; a possible D gene is TRBD1 (5 bases). Per the germline V gene, CDR1 is LNHNV and CDR2 is YYDKDF (reference sequence). The CDR3 is 15 residues long. With 0 bases removed from V and 4 bases from J, the gap between germline ends came to 12 bases. The CDR3 spells CATSRERGQGETQYF. In nucleotides, the CDR3 is TGTGCCACCAGCAGAGAAAGGGGTCAAGGAGAGACCCAGTACTTC.

The rearrangement joins TRBV19 to TRBJ2-7; 14 bases are a match to TRBD2. Germline V gives CDR1 LNHDA, CDR2 SQIVND (reference sequence). The CDR3 has 16 residues. Trimming cost V 5 bases and J 5 bases; bases outside gene matches: 8. This CDR3 reads CASSPGTSGSRDEQYF. The DNA of the CDR3 is TGTGCCAGTAGTCCCGGGACTAGCGGGAGTAGGGACGAGCAGTACTTC. The complete variable domain, with remaining parts taken from reference TRBV19 and TRBJ2-7, reads DGGITQSPKYLFRKEGQNVTLSCEQNLNHDAMYWYRQDPGQGLRLIYYSQIVNDFQKGDIAEGYSVSREKKESFPLTVTSAQKNPTAFYLCASSPGTSGSRDEQYFGPGTRLTVT.

The genes are TRBV28 and TRBJ1-2, with D perhaps TRBD1 (5 bases). The ends were cut back, 7 bases at V and 6 bases at J, with 15 bases in the middle. The CDR3 sequence is 13 residues long. The V gene's germline CDR1 is MDHEN and CDR2 SYDVKM. DNA of the CDR3: TGTGCCAGCATTACTCCACAGGAGAATGGCTACACCTTC. Translated: CASITPQENGYTF.

The chain uses TRBV27 and TRBJ1-3; D is unresolved. The CDR3 consists of 15 residues. From germline, CDR1 is MNHEY and CDR2 SMNVEV (reference sequence). The germline V and J ends were trimmed by 0 bases and 1 base, with 7 bases remaining between them. The CDR3 sequence: CASSLSVLSGNTIYF. The CDR3 DNA is TGTGCCAGCAGTTTATCGGTTCTATCTGGAAACACCATATATTTT.

The chain couples TRBV18 to TRBJ1-5, with 7 bases identical to TRBD1. Germline V gene sequence: CDR1 KGHSH, CDR2 LQKENI. Trimming took 2 bases from V and 6 from J; bases not matched to a gene: 7. The CDR3 runs 15 residues. CDR3 region: CASSPLTGNGQPQHF. The DNA of the CDR3 is TGTGCCAGCTCACCATTGACAGGGAACGGTCAGCCCCAGCATTTT.

This chain connects TRBV14 to TRBJ2-7, with TRBD2 matching 7 bases. CDR1 and CDR2 from the germline V gene are SGHDN and FVKESK. This CDR3 is built from 15 residues. The ends lost 1 base at V and 3 bases at J; junction bases unmatched: 6. CDR3 residues: CASSQGRGRDYEQYF. DNA of the CDR3: TGTGCCAGCAGCCAAGGAAGAGGGAGGGACTACGAGCAGTACTTC.